A selection of T cell receptor beta chains follows, all from one sample in a study of PD-L1 blockade in urothelial cancer. Using immunoSEQ multiplex PCR, the repertoire was profiled, and TCRdb retains in-frame clones only, with some absent. The top ten hold more than 13% of the sample, which has some 71,000 clones, approximately 84% seen once. Sequencing was performed on PBMCs, taken around atezolizumab (anti-PD-L1) treatment. The origin of the receptors is a man aged 55 to 70 with urothelial cancer. The CDR3 runs from the conserved cysteine through the conserved F or W. A D gene is named only where the DNA matches it firmly. Size is omitted from some rows. Given values are once, few, many or a class for expanded clones.

CDR3aa | CDR3nt | j_gene | v_gene | d_gene | abundance
CSVEYRDRSLFEQYF | TGCAGCGTTGAGTACCGGGACAGATCCCTCTTCGAGCAGTACTTC | TRBJ2-7 | TRBV29-1 | TRBD1 | .
CAWSVRRSGVRNTGELFF | TGTGCCTGGAGTGTAAGGCGGTCAGGGGTAAGAAACACCGGGGAGCTGTTTTTT | TRBJ2-2 | TRBV30 | . | .
CASSQALGGGYTF | TGCGCCAGCAGCCAAGCCCTAGGTGGGGGCTACACCTTC | TRBJ1-2 | TRBV4-3 | . | .
CASSPRTGQETQYF | TGTGCCAGCTCACCCCGGACAGGGCAAGAGACCCAGTACTTC | TRBJ2-5 | TRBV18 | TRBD1 | .
CAWSRGRNYGYTF | TGTGCCTGGAGTCGGGGAAGAAACTATGGCTACACCTTC | TRBJ1-2 | TRBV30 | . | .
CATSRDRGLMSNQPQHF | TGTGCCACCAGCAGGGACAGGGGTTTGATGAGCAATCAGCCCCAGCATTTT | TRBJ1-5 | TRBV15 | TRBD1 | .
CASTVDRGRSPNTGELFF | TGCGCCAGCACCGTGGACAGGGGACGATCCCCCAACACCGGGGAGCTGTTTTTT | TRBJ2-2 | TRBV10-1 | TRBD1 | once
CAFGAANEKLFF | TGTGCCTTTGGGGCGGCTAATGAAAAACTGTTTTTT | TRBJ1-4 | TRBV30 | . | few
CASSLSGTGGEETQYF | TGCGCCAGCAGTCTATCCGGGACAGGGGGAGAAGAGACCCAGTACTTC | TRBJ2-5 | TRBV5-1 | TRBD1 | .
CSALGVTEAFF | TGCAGTGCTCTCGGGGTGACTGAAGCTTTCTTT | TRBJ1-1 | TRBV20-1 | . | few
CARAGLSNYGYTF | TGTGCCAGGGCGGGGTTGTCTAACTATGGCTACACCTTC | TRBJ1-2 | TRBV2 | . | few
CASSYYAGGKNIQYF | TGTGCCAGCAGTTACTACGCGGGGGGAAAAAACATTCAGTACTTC | TRBJ2-4 | TRBV6-5 | TRBD2 | .
CASSVGGGSYNEQFF | TGTGCCAGCAGCGTAGGCGGGGGGTCCTACAATGAGCAGTTCTTC | TRBJ2-1 | TRBV9 | TRBD2 | .
CATRVGQGMNTEAFF | TGTGCCACAAGGGTGGGTCAGGGGATGAACACTGAAGCTTTCTTT | TRBJ1-1 | TRBV11-2 | . | .
CSVSGAAKNIQYF | TGCAGCGTTTCAGGGGCGGCCAAAAACATTCAGTACTTC | TRBJ2-4 | TRBV29-1 | . | .
CASSLLLAGGSPSTDTQYF | TGTGCCAGCAGCTTGCTACTAGCGGGGGGGTCTCCTAGCACAGATACGCAGTATTTT | TRBJ2-3 | TRBV5-6 | TRBD2 | .
CAIGASGGARETQYF | TGTGCCATCGGAGCTAGCGGGGGGGCGAGAGAGACCCAGTACTTC | TRBJ2-5 | TRBV10-3 | TRBD2 | once